This record concerns one TCR beta chain sequence. The source of the sample is a study of blood T cell repertoires in COVID-19. Study-wide background: Spain, Italy and the United States supplied samples that represented acute and convalescent COVID-19.

The protocol was immunoSEQ multiplex PCR, while the TCRdb copy is restricted to in-frame clones and leaves out a portion. Here the sample spans hundreds of thousands of clones, approximately 88% being singletons. The ends lost 3 bases at V and 2 bases at J; junction bases unmatched: 13. In germline, CDR1 is DFQATT, CDR2 SNEGSKA (reference sequence). The CDR3 extends over 17 amino acids. The sample consisted of peripheral blood. This sequence joins TRBV20-1 and TRBJ2-7, with 10 positions matching TRBD2. The sequence derives from a woman aged 25-40 years who had recovered from COVID-19. The CDR3, as DNA: TGCAGTGCTAGTAGGTCTAGCGGGGGTGGCGTGACCTACGAGCAGTACTTC. This sequence encodes CSASRSSGGGVTYEQYF.